The clone carrying this TCR beta chain was seen at least ten times. This sample is drawn from a study of neurological immune-mediated disorders. The CDR3 length is 13 residues. The V and J ends lost 6 bases and 5 bases respectively, with 11 bases between them. As for the cDNA, it was generated by 5'RACE with 10-nucleotide random UMIs. Using its own MiXCR run on the 5' RACE reads, TCRdb lists one record per CDR3 protein. The sample consists of some 57,000 distinct CDR3 sequences, 3% to 4% of them appearing once. The TCR sequence derives from a woman aged 60-75 years with multiple sclerosis. Sequenced input: PBMCs. The chain recombines TRBV12-3 or TRBV12-4 with TRBJ1-5, with D perhaps matching TRBD1 (5 bases). The CDR3 nucleotides read TGTGCCAGCAGGGGCCGGGGGGATCAGCCCCAGCATTTT. Residues: CASRGRGDQPQHF.